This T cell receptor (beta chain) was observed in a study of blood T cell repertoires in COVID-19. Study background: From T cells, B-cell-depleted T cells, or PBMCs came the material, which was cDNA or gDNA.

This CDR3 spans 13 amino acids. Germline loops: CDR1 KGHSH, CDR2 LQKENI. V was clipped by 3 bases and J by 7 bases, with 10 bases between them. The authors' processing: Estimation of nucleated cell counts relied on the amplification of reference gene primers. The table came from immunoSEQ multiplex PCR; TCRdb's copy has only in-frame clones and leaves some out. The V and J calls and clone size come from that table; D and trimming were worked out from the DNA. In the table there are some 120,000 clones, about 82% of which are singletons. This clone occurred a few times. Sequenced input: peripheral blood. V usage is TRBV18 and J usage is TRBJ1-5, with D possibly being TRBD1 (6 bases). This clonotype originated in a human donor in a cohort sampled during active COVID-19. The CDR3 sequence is CASSPAGTQPQHF. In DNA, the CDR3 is TGTGCCAGCTCACCGGCAGGGACACAGCCCCAGCATTTT.